The rows below give T cell receptor beta chains drawn from one sample of a study of regulatory T cells in long-lasting Graves disease. Via MiXCR, TCRdb re-called the multiplex PCR reads, giving one row per CDR3 protein. Of about 460,000 distinct CDR3 sequences in the sample, 20% to 25% were seen once. The sequenced sample was peripheral blood mononuclear cells (PBMCs), obtained when the disease was refractory, from a patient treated with antithyroid drugs. The receptor source for this set is a female donor with Graves disease. The CDR3 runs from the conserved cysteine through the conserved F or W. Fields, in order: J gene, V gene, CDR3 length, CDR3 protein.

>TRBJ2-7|TRBV2|15
CASRETGGTDYEQYF
>TRBJ2-5|TRBV7-2|15
CASSPQARLRETQYF
>TRBJ1-1|TRBV28|13
CASTPQGYTEAFF
>TRBJ2-2|TRBV7-2|17
CASTAGLAGGHTGELFF
>TRBJ2-7|TRBV27|15
CASSFNWEGPYEQYF
>TRBJ1-1|TRBV3-1|16
CASSQVRGGRRTEAFF
>TRBJ1-2|TRBV18|13
CASSLKNRDGYTF
>TRBJ2-1|TRBV6-2/TRBV6-3|15
CASSLPSGRASEQFF
>TRBJ1-1|TRBV5-5|15
CASSLRGRSNTEAFF
>TRBJ1-5|TRBV28|14
CASSDRGPGQPQHF
>TRBJ2-7|TRBV3-1|15
CASKRSGRSSYEQYF
>TRBJ2-7|TRBV7-2|15
CASSSVTGRTYEQYF
>TRBJ1-5|TRBV6-1|15
CASNEGSFSNQPQHF
>TRBJ1-6|TRBV2|15
CASMTESSYNSPLHF
>TRBJ2-7|TRBV28|15
CASRARGIGSYEQYF
>TRBJ1-2|TRBV11-2|15
CASSQASADGYGYTF
>TRBJ1-3|TRBV30|12
CAWRRPGNTIYF
>TRBJ2-7|TRBV4-1|13
CASSQTGLYEQYF
>TRBJ2-7|TRBV19|14
CASQRSAASYEQYF
>TRBJ1-2|TRBV24-1|13
CATSDQTGTGYTF
>TRBJ1-6|TRBV4-3|16
CASSRNHRGNNSPLHF
>TRBJ1-3|TRBV3-1|14
CASSQGWRENTIYF
>TRBJ2-5|TRBV7-8|15
CASSLGTGVVGTQYF
>TRBJ2-5|TRBV7-2|15
CASSKSGSWQETQYF
>TRBJ2-7|TRBV6-2/TRBV6-3|12
CASSEVGYEQYF
>TRBJ2-1|TRBV9|15
CASSVEAEDYNEQFF
>TRBJ1-4|TRBV2|14
CASSDTGTNEKLFF
>TRBJ1-3|TRBV14|16
CASSRWQGESGNTIYF
>TRBJ2-6|TRBV29-1|15
CSVESTDSGANVLTF
>TRBJ1-4|TRBV10-3|12
CAISESTGRLFF
>TRBJ1-5|TRBV12-3/TRBV12-4|17
CASSLSSGQGVVRPQHF
>TRBJ2-7|TRBV5-5|16
CASSYRGQGVSYEQYF
>TRBJ1-2|TRBV28|14
CASSSGTGARGYTF
>TRBJ1-1|TRBV12-3/TRBV12-4|15
CASSPRQGENTEAFF
>TRBJ2-7|TRBV19|14
CASSLPAAPYEQYF
>TRBJ2-5|TRBV7-9|14
CASSLSLRDQTQYF
>TRBJ2-3|TRBV6-2/TRBV6-3|15
CASSYRDYLLNTQYF
>TRBJ2-7|TRBV2|16
CASSAGRGQGSYEQYF
>TRBJ2-2|TRBV20-1|13
CSARGANTGELFF
>TRBJ2-2|TRBV20-1|15
CSASPGGADTGELFF
>TRBJ2-7|TRBV6-1|15
CASSEARQGRNEQYF
>TRBJ2-3|TRBV20-1|14
CSAADRVGGDTQYF
>TRBJ2-5|TRBV7-2|14
CASSPYRTEETQYF
>TRBJ1-1|TRBV10-3|15
CAISDQDSPNTEAFF
>TRBJ1-2|TRBV7-9|13
CASSLVQGDGYTF
>TRBJ2-5|TRBV6-2/TRBV6-3|16
CASSFLAPRFQETQYF
>TRBJ1-2|TRBV6-1|13
CASSQTGGSHYTF
>TRBJ2-4|TRBV2|15
CASSEFLAGGHIQYF
>TRBJ2-2|TRBV6-5|16
CASSYLQGSSPGELFF
>TRBJ2-7|TRBV7-9|16
CASSSHSGGPPYEQYF
>TRBJ2-2|TRBV6-1|14
CASRRTTNTGELFF
>TRBJ2-7|TRBV6-5|14
CASSLRTGGFKQYF
>TRBJ2-1|TRBV11-1|12
CASSSTDNEQFF
>TRBJ2-7|TRBV5-5|17
CASSSRSFDYGGYEQYF
>TRBJ1-6|TRBV6-1|16
CASTKRAGPLDSPLHF
>TRBJ2-7|TRBV7-9|14
CASSDSGDHYEQYF
>TRBJ1-6|TRBV7-3|14
CASSLNLRYSPLHF
>TRBJ1-6|TRBV28|15
CASSGRRAYNSPLHF
>TRBJ2-1|TRBV5-1|18
CASSLQGGGEGSYNEQFF
>TRBJ2-7|TRBV6-2/TRBV6-3|15
CASSYAGQSSYEQYF